This is a list of T cell receptor beta chains from one sample in a study of T cell repertoires in cytomegalovirus infection. These receptors are not linked to any known antigen. TCRdb reprocessed the reads via MiXCR and lists one record per CDR3 protein. This repertoire shows about a million distinct CDR3 sequences, approximately 31% found once; its top ten account for 13%. The material was cultured CD8+ T cells from PBMCs, obtained from culture after CMV antigen stimulation. These receptors originate from a human donor in good health (CMV status not recorded). Some clones in this sample may be carry-over from other donors' samples. Both conserved end residues are part of each CDR3. The D gene is left open where the match is weak. Size values are once, few and many counts, or a class for expanded clones, and some rows have none.

j_call v_call d_call clone_size cdr3_aa cdr3_nt
TRBJ1-5 TRBV6-2/TRBV6-3 TRBD1 few CASSYDRERAKINQPQHF TGTGCCAGCAGTTACGACAGGGAGCGTGCTAAAATAAATCAGCCCCAGCATTTT
TRBJ1-5 TRBV27 . few CASSLSMYSNQPQHF TGTGCCAGCAGTTTGTCGATGTATAGCAATCAGCCCCAGCATTTT
TRBJ2-3 TRBV19 . . CASRQGHRDTQYF TGTGCCAGTAGACAGGGACACAGAGATACGCAGTATTTT
TRBJ2-6 TRBV14 . . CASSQDRGFEANVLTF TGTGCCAGCAGCCAAGACCGGGGTTTTGAGGCCAACGTCCTGACTTTC
TRBJ2-3 TRBV19 TRBD1 few CASRTSGGYNTDTQYF TGTGCCAGTAGAACCTCAGGGGGTTATAACACAGATACGCAGTATTTT
TRBJ2-7 TRBV12-3/TRBV12-4 . many CASSPLAGSSYEQYF TGTGCCAGCAGCCCCCTGGCAGGGAGCTCCTACGAGCAGTACTTC
TRBJ1-6 TRBV6-1 . few CASIGVPYNSPLHF TGTGCCAGCATCGGGGTGCCCTATAATTCACCCCTCCACTTT
TRBJ2-1 TRBV6-4 TRBD1 few CASSESWTGAVNEQFF TGTGCCAGCAGTGAATCTTGGACAGGGGCCGTCAATGAGCAGTTCTTC
TRBJ2-1 TRBV19 . . CASSIVERNNEQFF TGTGCCAGTAGTATTGTAGAAAGGAACAATGAGCAGTTCTTC
TRBJ1-2 TRBV12-3/TRBV12-4 . many CASSPRAALGDYGYTF TGTGCCAGCAGTCCCCGGGCCGCGTTGGGGGACTATGGCTACACCTTC
TRBJ2-5 TRBV7-2 . few CASSLDGGVRETQYF TGTGCCAGCAGCTTAGATGGCGGGGTCCGCGAGACCCAGTACTTC
TRBJ1-5 TRBV29-1 . . CSVATGSNQPQHF TGCAGCGTTGCGACAGGCAGCAATCAGCCCCAGCATTTT
TRBJ1-1 TRBV11-3 TRBD1 few CASSSSGGEAFF TGTGCCAGCAGCTCTTCAGGGGGCGAGGCTTTCTTT
TRBJ2-7 TRBV12-3/TRBV12-4 . few CASSYRADYEQYF TGTGCCAGCAGTTACAGGGCAGATTACGAGCAGTACTTC
TRBJ1-1 TRBV20-1 TRBD1 . CSARTGGIAFF TGCAGTGCAAGGACAGGGGGCATCGCTTTCTTT
TRBJ1-6 TRBV25-1 . . CASSGQGSYNSPLHF TGTGCCAGCAGTGGTCAGGGCTCCTATAATTCACCCCTCCACTTT
TRBJ2-1 TRBV6-6 TRBD2 few CASRTTSGGPPNNEQFF TGTGCCAGCAGGACGACTAGCGGGGGGCCCCCCAACAATGAGCAGTTCTTC
TRBJ2-7 TRBV7-9 TRBD2 few CASSGWDYRGGEQYF TGTGCCAGCAGCGGCTGGGACTACCGGGGAGGTGAGCAGTACTTC
TRBJ2-1 TRBV6-1 TRBD1 many CAAGTGNNEQFF TGTGCCGCCGGGACAGGTAACAATGAGCAGTTCTTC
TRBJ1-2 TRBV5-1 . many CASSLEGDGYTF TGTGCCAGCAGCTTAGAAGGGGATGGCTACACCTTC
TRBJ2-3 TRBV28 TRBD1 many CATNRDSNTDTQYF TGTGCCACCAACCGGGACAGTAACACAGATACGCAGTATTTT
TRBJ1-2 TRBV7-6 . . CASSSWSSGYTF TGTGCCAGCAGCTCCTGGTCCTCTGGCTACACCTTC
TRBJ2-5 TRBV7-9 . . CASSLDTGAGKTQYF TGTGCCAGCAGCTTAGACACGGGGGCGGGAAAGACCCAGTACTTC
TRBJ2-1 TRBV7-9 TRBD2 . CASSLVPSGGFNEQFF TGTGCCAGCAGCTTAGTTCCTAGCGGGGGATTCAATGAGCAGTTCTTC
TRBJ2-4 TRBV13 TRBD1 . CASSHGQGGNIQYF TGTGCCAGCAGCCACGGACAGGGAGGAAACATTCAGTACTTC
TRBJ2-7 TRBV6-2/TRBV6-3 TRBD1 . CASSYPRTGRSYEQYF TGTGCCAGCAGTTACCCCAGGACAGGGCGCTCCTACGAGCAGTACTTC
TRBJ1-2 TRBV20-1 . . CSARGIQGALNYGYTF TGCAGTGCTAGAGGGATACAGGGAGCTCTAAACTATGGCTACACCTTC
TRBJ2-2 TRBV12-3/TRBV12-4 . . CASSSWGAGAGELFF TGTGCCAGCAGTTCGTGGGGGGCCGGCGCCGGGGAGCTGTTTTTT
TRBJ1-2 TRBV10-2 . many CASSDVGRANYGYTF TGCGCCAGCAGTGACGTGGGGAGGGCTAACTATGGCTACACCTTC